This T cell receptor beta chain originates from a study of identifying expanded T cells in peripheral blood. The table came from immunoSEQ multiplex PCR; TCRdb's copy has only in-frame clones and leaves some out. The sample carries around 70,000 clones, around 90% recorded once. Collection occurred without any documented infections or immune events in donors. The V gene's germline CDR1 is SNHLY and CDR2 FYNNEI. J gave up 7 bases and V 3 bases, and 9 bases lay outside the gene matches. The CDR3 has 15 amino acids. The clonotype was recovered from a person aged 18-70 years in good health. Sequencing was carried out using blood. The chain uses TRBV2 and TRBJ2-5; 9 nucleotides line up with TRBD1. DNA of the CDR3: TGTGCCAGCAGTGATTCGGGACAGGGTCTAACGACCCAGTACTTC. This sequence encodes CASSDSGQGLTTQYF.